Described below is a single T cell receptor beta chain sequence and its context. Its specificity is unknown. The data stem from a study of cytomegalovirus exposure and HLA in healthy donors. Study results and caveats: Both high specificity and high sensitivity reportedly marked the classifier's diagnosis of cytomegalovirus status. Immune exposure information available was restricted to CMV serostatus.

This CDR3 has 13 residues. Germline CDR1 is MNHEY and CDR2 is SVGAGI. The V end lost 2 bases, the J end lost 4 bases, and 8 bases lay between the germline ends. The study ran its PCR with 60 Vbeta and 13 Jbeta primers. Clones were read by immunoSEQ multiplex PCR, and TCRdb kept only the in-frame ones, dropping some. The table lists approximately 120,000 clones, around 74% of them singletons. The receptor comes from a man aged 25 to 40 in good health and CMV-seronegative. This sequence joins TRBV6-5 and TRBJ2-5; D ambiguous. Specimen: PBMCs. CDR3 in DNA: TGTGCCAGCAGTTACCCGCCGGGAGAGACCCAGTACTTC. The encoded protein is CASSYPPGETQYF.